Listed here are 13 T cell receptor beta chains from one sample, sequenced in a study of blood T cell repertoires in COVID-19. The repertoire was sequenced with immunoSEQ multiplex PCR; TCRdb's copy has only in-frame clones and lacks some. The table lists some 150,000 clones, around 83% of them singletons. The sequenced sample was peripheral blood. The receptors derive from a human donor in a cohort sampled during active COVID-19.

This clone showed up just once. The V call is TRBV27, the J call TRBJ1-2; possible D gene TRBD1, 6 bases. The CDR3 contains 13 residues. Germline lookup yields CDR1 MNHEY and CDR2 SMNVEV (reference sequence). The ends were cut back, 9 bases at V and 6 bases at J, with 17 bases in the middle. Here the CDR3 reads CARNKQGFDGYTF. The CDR3 DNA follows: TGTGCCAGGAATAAACAGGGTTTTGATGGCTACACCTTC.

The chain joins TRBV4-3 to TRBJ1-3; D is perhaps TRBD1 (5 bases). The ends were cut back, 6 bases at V and 0 bases at J, with 21 bases in the middle. Germline V gene data show CDR1 as LGHNA and CDR2 as YSLEER. CDR3 size: 18 residues. The CDR3, as DNA: TGCGCCAGCAGTCCAAGCCTATTGGGGGGGAGCTCTGGAAACACCATATATTTT. It translates to CASSPSLLGGSSGNTIYF.

The chain recombines TRBV9 with TRBJ2-5; 7 bases are a match to TRBD2. Germline V lookup: CDR1 SGDLS, CDR2 YYNGEE. CDR3 length equals 15 residues. Trimming removed 4 bases from V and 3 bases from J; junction bases left unmatched: 9. The CDR3 region is CASSPPRSGEETQYF. The CDR3 nucleotides are TGTGCCAGCAGCCCCCCACGGAGCGGGGAAGAGACCCAGTACTTC.

The chain carries TRBV7-9 and TRBJ1-3; tentatively, D is TRBD1 (5 bases). The CDR3 has 15 amino acids. CDR1 is SEHNR and CDR2 is FQNEAQ in the germline V gene (reference sequence). Trimming left V 5 bases short and J 3 bases short, with 14 bases between. CDR3 residues: CASSGAGSFGNTIYF. The CDR3 region has the DNA TGTGCCAGCAGCGGGGCAGGGTCTTTTGGAAACACCATATATTTT.

The chain has TRBV19 and TRBJ1-2; D is possibly TRBD1 (5 bases). V dropped 7 bases and J dropped 5 bases, with 8 bases sitting between them. Per the germline V gene, CDR1 is LNHDA and CDR2 is SQIVND (reference sequence). CDR3 length: 11 amino acids. In DNA, the CDR3 is TGTGCCAGTAAACAGGATTATGGCTACACCTTC. As protein: CASKQDYGYTF.

This clone was counted a few times. V gene TRBV30 combines with J gene TRBJ1-5, with D possibly being TRBD1 (5 bases). The V and J ends lost 5 bases and 0 bases respectively, with 11 bases between them. The CDR3 extends over 14 amino acids. Per germline, CDR1 GTSNPN and CDR2 SVGIG (reference sequence). CDR3 in DNA: TGTGCCTGGCAGGCGGACATTAGCAATCAGCCCCAGCATTTT. Translating gives CAWQADISNQPQHF.

CDR3 in amino acids: CASSLAGGFSYNEQFF. The CDR3 nucleotides are TGTGCCAGCAGCTTGGCTGGGGGCTTTTCCTACAATGAGCAGTTCTTC. The rearrangement uses TRBV5-6 and TRBJ2-1, with a weak D call TRBD1 (6 bases). Between the trimmed V and J ends, which lost 0 bases and 1 base, there was a span of 11 bases. Germline CDR1 reads SGHDT; CDR2 reads YYEEEE. CDR3 length equals 16 residues. The full variable domain, rest sourced from reference TRBV5-6 and TRBJ2-1, is DAGVTQSPTHLIKTRGQQVTLRCSPKSGHDTVSWYQQALGQGPQFIFQYYEEEERQRGNFPDRFSGHQFPNYSSELNVNALLLGDSALYLCASSLAGGFSYNEQFFGPGTRLTVL.

In the case of this clone: Different DNA sequences within this sample yield the same CDR3. The rearrangement joins TRBV18 to TRBJ2-3; a possible D gene is TRBD1 (6 bases). The CDR3 loop spans 14 amino acids. Germline CDR1 KGHSH, CDR2 LQKENI. The germline V and J ends were trimmed by 6 bases and 2 bases, with 12 bases remaining between them. The CDR3 DNA is TGTGCCAGCTCCCCTGGACAGACCACAGATACGCAGTATTTT. Its protein is CASSPGQTTDTQYF.

The CDR3 DNA follows: TGTGCCAGCAGCCCAAGGACTATTTCCTACGAGCAGTACTTC. It translates to CASSPRTISYEQYF. J is TRBJ2-7 and V is TRBV7-2, with D maybe TRBD2 (6 bases). V was shortened by 5 bases and J by 1 base, with 12 bases between the two germline ends. Per germline, CDR1 SGHTA and CDR2 FQGNSA. This CDR3 spans 14 amino acids.

The V call is TRBV5-6, the J call TRBJ2-2; TRBD2 matches 9 bases. Looked up from germline, CDR1 is SGHDT and CDR2 is YYEEEE. V dropped 1 base and J dropped 3; count of bases not matched to a gene: 4. The CDR3 spans 16 residues. The DNA of the CDR3 is TGTGCCAGCAGCTTGTTAGCGGGAGTAGACACCGGGGAGCTGTTTTTT. Its translation is CASSLLAGVDTGELFF. Full variable domain (rest looked up from reference TRBV5-6 and TRBJ2-2): DAGVTQSPTHLIKTRGQQVTLRCSPKSGHDTVSWYQQALGQGPQFIFQYYEEEERQRGNFPDRFSGHQFPNYSSELNVNALLLGDSALYLCASSLLAGVDTGELFFGEGSRLTVL.

The J gene is TRBJ2-7, the V gene TRBV19; the match to TRBD1 covers 8 bases. The J segment lost 2 bases and the V segment lost 3 bases, leaving 9 bases of the junction unmatched. CDR1 is LNHDA and CDR2 is SQIVND in the germline V gene (reference sequence). The CDR3 length is 16 residues. CDR3 sequence reads: CASSMPGTGATYEQYF. CDR3 DNA sequence: TGTGCCAGTAGTATGCCCGGGACAGGAGCAACCTACGAGCAGTACTTC. Combining the CDR3 with reference TRBV19 and TRBJ2-7 gives the whole variable domain DGGITQSPKYLFRKEGQNVTLSCEQNLNHDAMYWYRQDPGQGLRLIYYSQIVNDFQKGDIAEGYSVSREKKESFPLTVTSAQKNPTAFYLCASSMPGTGATYEQYFGPGTRLTVT.

The rearrangement links TRBV7-2 to TRBJ2-1; TRBD1 aligns across 7 bases. This CDR3 region has 15 residues. The germline CDR1 and CDR2 sequences are SGHTA and FQGNSA. V lost 5 bases, J lost 0 bases, and 4 bases stayed unmatched. The CDR3 loop reads CASSRQGDSYNEQFF. The CDR3 DNA follows: TGTGCCAGCAGCCGCCAGGGGGACTCCTACAATGAGCAGTTCTTC.

The gene calls are TRBV5-6 and TRBJ1-2; D perhaps matches TRBD1 (6 bases). CDR3 size: 13 residues. V shed 4 bases and J shed 2 bases, with 9 bases lying between them. Germline CDR1 and CDR2: SGHDT and YYEEEE. Here the CDR3 reads CASSKTGNYGYTF. The CDR3 DNA is TGTGCCAGCAGCAAGACAGGAAACTATGGCTACACCTTC.